This TCR beta chain originates from a study of blood T cells in healthy people across ages. It was with a sample-barcoded 5' primer and a J-beta primer mix that a second PCR of about 6 to 12 cycles was run. In TCRdb, the 5' RACE reads were re-called with MiXCR into one record per CDR3 protein. Of approximately 790,000 distinct CDR3 sequences listed, around 68% are singletons. Russia was home to the donors, healthy Caucasian individuals aged roughly 6 to 95. Staff drew around 10 milliliters of peripheral blood from each donor. Study-wide points: Both higher diversity and more naive CD4+ cells marked long-lived donors when set against aged donors.

A note on this clonotype: Its antigen is unknown.

The source of this sequence is a man under 40 in good health. Sequencing was performed on blood.

CDR3 sequence (DNA): TGTGCCAGCATTTCCAGCACCTTAATCTCCTACAATGAGCAGTACTTC. It translates to CASISSTLISYNEQYF. This sequence joins TRBV7-9 and TRBJ2-1; D gene ambiguous. The DNA end favors TRBJ2-7, so the J call may be wrong. The CDR3 consists of 16 residues. Germline CDR1 SEHNR, CDR2 FQNEAQ (reference sequence).